This T cell receptor (beta chain) was documented in a study of breast tumors, draining lymph nodes, adjacent tissues. Study-wide results and caveats: Compared with lymph nodes, tumors were less diverse; compared with nontumor tissue, more.

Worth noting for this clonotype: No antigen is known for it. One end of the junction varies from germline; a read error may be responsible.

The CDR3 covers 15 residues. Germline CDR1 and CDR2: SGHTA and FQGNSA. Breast cancer patients provided tissue from their axillary draining lymph nodes. One entry per CDR3 protein results from TCRdb running MiXCR on the multiplex PCR reads. Of approximately 89,000 distinct CDR3 sequences listed, approximately 28% are singletons. This TCR was sampled from a female donor with breast cancer. Some clones in this sample may be carry-over from other donors' samples. The sample was axillary lymph node tissue. The rearrangement uses TRBV7-2 and TRBJ2-1; 12 bases map to TRBD2. The CDR3 region is CASSARLAGETGQFF. CDR3 DNA: TGCGCCAGCAGCGCCCGACTAGCGGGAGAGACTGGGCAGTTCTTC.